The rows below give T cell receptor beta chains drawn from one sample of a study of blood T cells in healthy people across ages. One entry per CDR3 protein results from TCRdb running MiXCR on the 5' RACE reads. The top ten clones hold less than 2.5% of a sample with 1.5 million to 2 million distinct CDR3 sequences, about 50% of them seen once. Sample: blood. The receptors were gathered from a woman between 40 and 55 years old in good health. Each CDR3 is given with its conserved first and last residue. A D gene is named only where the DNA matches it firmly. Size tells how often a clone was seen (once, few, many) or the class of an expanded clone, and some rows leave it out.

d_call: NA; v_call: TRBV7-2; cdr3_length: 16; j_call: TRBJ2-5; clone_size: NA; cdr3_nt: TGTGCCAGCAGTTCAACCTTCCGGGGGGCAGGGGAGACCCAGTACTTC; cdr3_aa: CASSSTFRGAGETQYF
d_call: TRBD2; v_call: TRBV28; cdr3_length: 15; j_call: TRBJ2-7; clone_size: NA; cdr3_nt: TGTGCCAGCAGTCCCGGACTAGCGAATTCCTACGAGCAGTACTTC; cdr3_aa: CASSPGLANSYEQYF
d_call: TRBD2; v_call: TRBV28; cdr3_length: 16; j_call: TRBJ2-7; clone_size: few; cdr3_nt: TGTGCCAGCAGTTCCCGGACTAGCGGGGACTCCTACGAGCAGTACTTC; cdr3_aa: CASSSRTSGDSYEQYF
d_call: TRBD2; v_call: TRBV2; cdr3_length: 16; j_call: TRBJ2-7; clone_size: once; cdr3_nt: TGTGCCAGCAGAACTGCTGGGACTAGCGGACTTTACGAGCAGTACTTC; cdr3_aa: CASRTAGTSGLYEQYF
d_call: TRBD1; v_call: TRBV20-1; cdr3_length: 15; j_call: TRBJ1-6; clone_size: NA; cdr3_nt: TGCAGTGCTAGAGATGCGGGACAGATTAATTCACCCCTCCACTTT; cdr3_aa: CSARDAGQINSPLHF
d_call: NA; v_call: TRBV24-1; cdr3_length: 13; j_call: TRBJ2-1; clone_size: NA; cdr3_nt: TGTGCCACCAGTCCATCCCAGGGCCATGAGCAGTTCTTC; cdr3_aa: CATSPSQGHEQFF
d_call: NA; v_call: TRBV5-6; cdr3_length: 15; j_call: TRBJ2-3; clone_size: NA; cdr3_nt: TGTGCCAGCAGCTTGACAGGGCCTACCACAGATACGCAGTATTTT; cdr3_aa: CASSLTGPTTDTQYF
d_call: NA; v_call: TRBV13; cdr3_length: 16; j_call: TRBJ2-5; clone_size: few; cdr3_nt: TGTGCCAGCAGCTTGCGGGGCAGGGCACTCCAAGAGACCCAGTACTTC; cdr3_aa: CASSLRGRALQETQYF
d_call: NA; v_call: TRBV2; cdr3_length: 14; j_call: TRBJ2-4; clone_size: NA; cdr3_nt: TGTGCCAGCAGGGGACAAGGGGCGGTAAACATTCAGTACTTC; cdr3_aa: CASRGQGAVNIQYF
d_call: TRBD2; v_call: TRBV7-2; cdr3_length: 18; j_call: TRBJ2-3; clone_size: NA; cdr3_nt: TGTGCCAGCAGCTCATGGGCTAGCGGGGGCCCAGCCCATACTACGCAGTATTTT; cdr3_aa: CASSSWASGGPAHTTQYF
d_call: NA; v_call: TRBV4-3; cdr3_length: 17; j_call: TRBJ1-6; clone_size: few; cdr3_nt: TGCGCCAGCAGCCTAAACGTTGGGGCAGGGAGCAATTCACCCCTCCACTTT; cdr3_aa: CASSLNVGAGSNSPLHF
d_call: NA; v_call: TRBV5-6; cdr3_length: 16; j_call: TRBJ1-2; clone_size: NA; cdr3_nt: TGTGCCAGCAGCTTGGCCGGGACATCCGCTTCCTATGGCTACACCTTC; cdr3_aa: CASSLAGTSASYGYTF
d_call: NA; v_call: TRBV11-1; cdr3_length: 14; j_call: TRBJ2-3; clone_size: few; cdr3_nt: TGTGCCAGCAGCTTTTCACGGCGGCCAGATACGCAGTATTTT; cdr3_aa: CASSFSRRPDTQYF
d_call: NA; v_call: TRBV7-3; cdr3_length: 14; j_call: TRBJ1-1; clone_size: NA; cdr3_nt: TGTGCCAGCAGCTTAACATGGGGGAATACTGAAGCTTTCTTT; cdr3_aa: CASSLTWGNTEAFF
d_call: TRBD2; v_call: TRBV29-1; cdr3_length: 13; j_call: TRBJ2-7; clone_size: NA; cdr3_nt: TGCAGCGTTGCTAGCGGGGACTCCTACGAGCAGTACTTC; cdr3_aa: CSVASGDSYEQYF
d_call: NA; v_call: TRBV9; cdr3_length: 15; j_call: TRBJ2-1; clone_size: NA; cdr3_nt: TGTGCCAGCAGCGTAGATGGCAGGGAGGTCAATGAGCAGTTCTTC; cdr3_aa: CASSVDGREVNEQFF
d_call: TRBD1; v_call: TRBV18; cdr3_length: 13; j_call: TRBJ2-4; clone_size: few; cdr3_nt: TGTGCCAGCTCTGACACAGGGGTTAGCATTCAGTACTTC; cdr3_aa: CASSDTGVSIQYF
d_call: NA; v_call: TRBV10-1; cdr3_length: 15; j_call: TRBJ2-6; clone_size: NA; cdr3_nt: TGCACCAGCAGTGAGGCAAACTCTGGGGCCAACGTCCTGACTTTC; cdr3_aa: CTSSEANSGANVLTF
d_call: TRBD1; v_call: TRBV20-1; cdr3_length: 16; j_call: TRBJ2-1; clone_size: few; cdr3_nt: TGCAGTGCTAGAAGATGGACAGGGGGGTCCTACAATGAGCAGTTCTTC; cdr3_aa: CSARRWTGGSYNEQFF
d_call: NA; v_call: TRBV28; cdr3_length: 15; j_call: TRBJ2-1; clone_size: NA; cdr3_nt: TGTGCCAGCAGTTGGGGTGAAGGGAATAGCAATGAGCAGTTCTTC; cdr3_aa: CASSWGEGNSNEQFF
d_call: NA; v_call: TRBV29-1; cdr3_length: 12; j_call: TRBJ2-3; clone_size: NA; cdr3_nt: TGCAGCGTTGAGGAGAAGAGGGATATGCAGTATTTT; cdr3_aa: CSVEEKRDMQYF
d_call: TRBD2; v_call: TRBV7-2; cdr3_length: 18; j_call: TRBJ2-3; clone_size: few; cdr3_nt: TGTGCCAGCAGCTCCCCGGGGAGCGGGGGCCTCAGCACAGATACGCAGTATTTT; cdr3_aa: CASSSPGSGGLSTDTQYF
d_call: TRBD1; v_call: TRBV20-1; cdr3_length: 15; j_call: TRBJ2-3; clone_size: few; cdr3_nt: TGCAGTGCTAGAAACCCGGGACAGGATACGGATACGCAGTATTTT; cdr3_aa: CSARNPGQDTDTQYF
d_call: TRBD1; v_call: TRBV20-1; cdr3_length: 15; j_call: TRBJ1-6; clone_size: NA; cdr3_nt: TGCAGTGCTAGAGATCTGGACAGGGGCTCTAGACCCCTCCACTTT; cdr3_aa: CSARDLDRGSRPLHF
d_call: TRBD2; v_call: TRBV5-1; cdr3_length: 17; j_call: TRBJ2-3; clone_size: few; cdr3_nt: TGCGCCAGCAGCCAAGGTCGCCTAGCGGGGAATACAGATACGCAGTATTTT; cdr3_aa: CASSQGRLAGNTDTQYF
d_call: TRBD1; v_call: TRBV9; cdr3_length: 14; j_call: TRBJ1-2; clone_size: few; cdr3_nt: TGTGCCAGCAGCGGCGACAGGGCCGTTCATGGCTACACCTTC; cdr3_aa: CASSGDRAVHGYTF
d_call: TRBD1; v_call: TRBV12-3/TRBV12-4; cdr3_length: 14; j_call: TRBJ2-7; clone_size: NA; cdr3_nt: TGTGCCAGCAGGTCGCGGGACAGGTTCTACGAGCAGTACTTC; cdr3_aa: CASRSRDRFYEQYF
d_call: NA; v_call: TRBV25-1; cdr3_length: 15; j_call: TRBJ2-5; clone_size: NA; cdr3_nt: TGTGCCAGCAGTGAAATCAGGGGGGTTGGGGAGACCCAGTACTTC; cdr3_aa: CASSEIRGVGETQYF